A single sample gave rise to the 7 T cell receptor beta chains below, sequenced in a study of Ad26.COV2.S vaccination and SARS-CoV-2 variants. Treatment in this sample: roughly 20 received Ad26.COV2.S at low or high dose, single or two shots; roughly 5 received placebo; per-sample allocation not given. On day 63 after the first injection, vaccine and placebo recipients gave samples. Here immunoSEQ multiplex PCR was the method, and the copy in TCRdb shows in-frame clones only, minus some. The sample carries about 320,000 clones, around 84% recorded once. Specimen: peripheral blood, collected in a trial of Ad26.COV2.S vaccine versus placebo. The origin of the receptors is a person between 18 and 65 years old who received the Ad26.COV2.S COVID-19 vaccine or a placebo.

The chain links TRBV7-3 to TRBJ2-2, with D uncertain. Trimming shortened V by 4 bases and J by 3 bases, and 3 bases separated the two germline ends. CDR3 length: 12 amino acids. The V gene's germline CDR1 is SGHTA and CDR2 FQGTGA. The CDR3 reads CASSSDTGELFF. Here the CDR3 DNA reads TGTGCCAGCAGCTCGGACACCGGGGAGCTGTTTTTT.

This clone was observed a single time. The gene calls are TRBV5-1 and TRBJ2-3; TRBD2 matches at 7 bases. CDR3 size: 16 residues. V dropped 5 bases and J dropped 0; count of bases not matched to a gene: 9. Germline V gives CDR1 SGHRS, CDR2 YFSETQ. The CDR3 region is CASREQAGISTDTQYF. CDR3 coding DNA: TGCGCCAGCAGGGAGCAAGCGGGGATTAGCACAGATACGCAGTATTTT.

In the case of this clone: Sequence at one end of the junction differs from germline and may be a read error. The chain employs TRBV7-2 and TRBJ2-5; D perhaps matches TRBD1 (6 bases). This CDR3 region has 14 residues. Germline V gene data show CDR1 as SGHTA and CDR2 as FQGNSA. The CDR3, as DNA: TGTGCCAGCAGCAAATCCGGGACAAGGTTCCCCAAGGACTTC. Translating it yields CASSKSGTRFPKDF.

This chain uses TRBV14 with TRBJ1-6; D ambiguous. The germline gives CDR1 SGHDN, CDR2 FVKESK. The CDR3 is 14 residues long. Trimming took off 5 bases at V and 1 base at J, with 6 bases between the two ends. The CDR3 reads CASSFWSYNSPLHF. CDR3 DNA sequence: TGTGCCAGCAGCTTCTGGTCCTATAATTCACCCCTCCACTTT.

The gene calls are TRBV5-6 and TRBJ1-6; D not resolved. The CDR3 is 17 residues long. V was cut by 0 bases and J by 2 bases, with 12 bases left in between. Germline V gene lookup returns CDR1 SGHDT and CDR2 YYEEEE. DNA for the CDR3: TGTGCCAGCAGCTTGGGCCAGGAGACGACCTATAATTCACCCCTCCACTTT. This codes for CASSLGQETTYNSPLHF. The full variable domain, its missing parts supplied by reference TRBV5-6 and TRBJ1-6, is DAGVTQSPTHLIKTRGQQVTLRCSPKSGHDTVSWYQQALGQGPQFIFQYYEEEERQRGNFPDRFSGHQFPNYSSELNVNALLLGDSALYLCASSLGQETTYNSPLHFGNGTRLTVT.

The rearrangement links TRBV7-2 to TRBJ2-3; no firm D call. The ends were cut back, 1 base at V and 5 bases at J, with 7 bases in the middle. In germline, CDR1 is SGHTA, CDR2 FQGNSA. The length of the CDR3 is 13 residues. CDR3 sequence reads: CASSLGLGDTQYF. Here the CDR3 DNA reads TGTGCCAGCAGCTTAGGGTTGGGAGATACGCAGTATTTT.

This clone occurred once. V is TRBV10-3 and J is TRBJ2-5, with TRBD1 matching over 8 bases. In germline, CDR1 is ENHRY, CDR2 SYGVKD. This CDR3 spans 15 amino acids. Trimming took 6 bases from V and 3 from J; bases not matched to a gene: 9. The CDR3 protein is CAISDPRTGKETQYF. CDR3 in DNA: TGTGCCATCAGCGACCCGCGGACAGGGAAAGAGACCCAGTACTTC.